This T cell receptor beta chain is drawn from a study of shared clonotypes between healthy human individuals. Here immunoSEQ multiplex PCR was the method, and the copy in TCRdb shows in-frame clones only, minus some. This sample has 1.4 million to 1.5 million clones; roughly 96% occur once, and the top ten carry roughly 1.2%. Notes on the study in general: Shared clonotypes across all four donors exceeded non-shared ones in generation probability.

Points on this clone: Its antigen is unidentified.

The CDR3 has 14 residues. The germline V gene encodes CDR1 KGHSH and CDR2 LQKENI. The V and J ends lost 2 bases and 2 bases respectively, with 10 bases between them. The source of this sequence is a man between 25 and 39 years old in good health. The chain carries TRBV18 and TRBJ2-7; TRBD2 might be the D (5 bases). Sequencing was carried out using naive CD4+ T cells sorted from blood. Described subset: CD45RA+ positively selected. CDR3 sequence (DNA): TGTGCCAGCTCACCAAAGGACGGGACCTACGAGCAGTACTTC. Translating gives CASSPKDGTYEQYF.